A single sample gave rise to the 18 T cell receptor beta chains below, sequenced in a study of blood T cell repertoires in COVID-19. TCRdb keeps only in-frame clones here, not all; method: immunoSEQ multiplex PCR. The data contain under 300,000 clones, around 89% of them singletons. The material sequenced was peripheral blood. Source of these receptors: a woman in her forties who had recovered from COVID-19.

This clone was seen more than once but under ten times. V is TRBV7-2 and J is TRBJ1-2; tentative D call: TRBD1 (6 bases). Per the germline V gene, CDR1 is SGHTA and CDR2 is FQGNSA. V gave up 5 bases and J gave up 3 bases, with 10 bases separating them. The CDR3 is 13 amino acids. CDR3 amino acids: CASSGTRDYGYTF. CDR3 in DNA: TGTGCCAGCAGCGGGACAAGGGACTATGGCTACACCTTC.

CDR3 sequence reads: CASTSSGSGRPGGGELFF. For the CDR3, the DNA is TGTGCCAGCACCTCTTCCGGTAGCGGGAGGCCAGGGGGTGGGGAGCTGTTTTTT. This chain connects TRBV21-1 to TRBJ2-2; whether TRBD2, the table's D call, matches the DNA was not checked. TRBV21-1 constitutes a pseudogene. The CDR3 is 18 amino acids.

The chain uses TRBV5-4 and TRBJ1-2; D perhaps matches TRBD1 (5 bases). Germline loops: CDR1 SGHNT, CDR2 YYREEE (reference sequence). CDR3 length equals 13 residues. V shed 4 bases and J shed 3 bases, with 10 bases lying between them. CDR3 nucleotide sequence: TGTGCCAGCAGCCGCAGGGTGCACTATGGCTACACCTTC. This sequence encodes CASSRRVHYGYTF.

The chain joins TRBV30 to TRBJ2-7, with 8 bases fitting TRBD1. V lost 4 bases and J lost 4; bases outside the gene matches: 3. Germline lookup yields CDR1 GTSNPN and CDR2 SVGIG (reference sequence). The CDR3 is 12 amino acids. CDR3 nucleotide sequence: TGTGCCTGGACCAGGGGGCAGTACGAGCAGTACTTC. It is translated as CAWTRGQYEQYF.

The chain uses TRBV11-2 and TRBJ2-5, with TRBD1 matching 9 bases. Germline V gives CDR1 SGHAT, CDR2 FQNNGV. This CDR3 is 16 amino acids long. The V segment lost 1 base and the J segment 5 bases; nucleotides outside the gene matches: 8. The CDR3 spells CASSLGDRVREETQYF. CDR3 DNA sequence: TGTGCCAGCAGCTTAGGGGACAGGGTGCGGGAGGAGACCCAGTACTTC. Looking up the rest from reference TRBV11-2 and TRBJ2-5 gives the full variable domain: EAGVAQSPRYKIIEKRQSVAFWCNPISGHATLYWYQQILGQGPKLLIQFQNNGVVDDSQLPKDRFSAERLKGVDSTLKIQPAKLEDSAVYLCASSLGDRVREETQYFGPGTRLLVL.

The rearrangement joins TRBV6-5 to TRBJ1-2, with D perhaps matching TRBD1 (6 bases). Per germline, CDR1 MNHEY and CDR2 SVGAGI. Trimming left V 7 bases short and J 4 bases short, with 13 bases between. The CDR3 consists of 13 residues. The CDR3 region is CASTSGGRYGYTF. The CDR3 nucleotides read TGTGCCAGCACCTCCGGGGGGCGCTATGGCTACACCTTC.

CDR3 in DNA: TGTGCCTGGAGGGGACAGGGGGCGGCCTATGGCTACACCTTC. Translating it yields CAWRGQGAAYGYTF. V gene TRBV30 combines with J gene TRBJ1-2, with 12 bases aligning to TRBD1. The CDR3 totals 14 residues. CDR1 and CDR2 (germline): GTSNPN, SVGIG (reference sequence). Unmatched junction bases numbered 3, after V lost 3 bases and J lost 4 bases.

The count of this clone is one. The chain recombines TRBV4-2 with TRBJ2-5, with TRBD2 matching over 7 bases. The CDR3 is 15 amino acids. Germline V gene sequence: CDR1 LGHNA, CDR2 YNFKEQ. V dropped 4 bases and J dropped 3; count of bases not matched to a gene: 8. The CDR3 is CASSRPGGSEETQYF. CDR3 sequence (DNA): TGTGCCAGCAGCCGACCCGGGGGGTCCGAAGAGACCCAGTACTTC.

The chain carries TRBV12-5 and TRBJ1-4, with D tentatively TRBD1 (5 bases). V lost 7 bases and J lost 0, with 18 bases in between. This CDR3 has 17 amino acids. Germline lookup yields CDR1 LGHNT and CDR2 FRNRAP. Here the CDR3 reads CASAPPAGGTTNEKLFF. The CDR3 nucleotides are TGTGCTAGTGCCCCCCCGGCTGGGGGGACAACTAATGAAAAACTGTTTTTT.

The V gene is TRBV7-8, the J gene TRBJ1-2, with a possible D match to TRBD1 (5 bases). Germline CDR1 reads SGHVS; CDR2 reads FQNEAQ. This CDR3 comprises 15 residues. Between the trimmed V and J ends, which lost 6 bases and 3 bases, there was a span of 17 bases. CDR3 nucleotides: TGTGCCAGCAGACCCCGCGGGGGGTTGGACTATGGCTACACCTTC. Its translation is CASRPRGGLDYGYTF.

The CDR3 is CSASGGVSPLHF. CDR3 bases: TGCAGTGCTAGTGGGGGGGTTTCACCCCTCCACTTT. V is TRBV20-1 and J is TRBJ1-6, with D tentatively TRBD1 (5 bases). CDR3 length: 12 amino acids. Deletions cut 3 bases from V and 9 bases from J, with 9 bases between. Per germline, CDR1 DFQATT and CDR2 SNEGSKA (reference sequence).

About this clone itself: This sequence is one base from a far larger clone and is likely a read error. The CDR3 sequence: CASSEAGGTEAFF. For the CDR3, the DNA is TGTGCCAGCAGTGAGGCAGGGGGCACTGAAGCTTTCTTT. The V gene is TRBV25-1, the J gene TRBJ1-1, with 7 bases that match TRBD1. Germline CDR1 MGHDK, CDR2 SYGVNS. The CDR3 is made up of 13 amino acids. Germline trimming cut 3 bases from V and 4 bases from J; bases unmatched to any gene: 2.

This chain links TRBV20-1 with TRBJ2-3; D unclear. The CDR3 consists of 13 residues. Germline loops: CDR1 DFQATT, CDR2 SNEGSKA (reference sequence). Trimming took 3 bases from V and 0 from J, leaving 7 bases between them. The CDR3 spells CSASFTSTDTQYF. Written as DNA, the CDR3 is TGCAGTGCTAGTTTTACTAGCACAGATACGCAGTATTTT.

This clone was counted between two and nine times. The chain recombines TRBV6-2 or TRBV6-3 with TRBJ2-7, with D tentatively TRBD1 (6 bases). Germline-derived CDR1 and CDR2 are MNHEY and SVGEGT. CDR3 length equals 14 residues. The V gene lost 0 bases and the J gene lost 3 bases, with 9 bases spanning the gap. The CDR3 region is CASSYSGRGYEQYV. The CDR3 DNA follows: TGTGCCAGCAGTTACTCCGGCAGGGGCTACGAGCAGTACGTC.

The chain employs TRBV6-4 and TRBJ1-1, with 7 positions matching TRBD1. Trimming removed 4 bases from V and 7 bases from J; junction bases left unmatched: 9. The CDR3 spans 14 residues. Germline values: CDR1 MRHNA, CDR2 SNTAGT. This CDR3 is CASSALLGDSEAFF. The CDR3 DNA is TGTGCCAGCAGTGCACTACTGGGGGACAGTGAAGCTTTCTTT.

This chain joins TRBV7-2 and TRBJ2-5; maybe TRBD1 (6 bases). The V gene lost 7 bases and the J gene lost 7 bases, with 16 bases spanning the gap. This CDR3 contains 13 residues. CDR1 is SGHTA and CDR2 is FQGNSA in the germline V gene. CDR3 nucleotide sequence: TGTGCCAGCACCCTGGGGGCAGGGGTGACCCAGTACTTC. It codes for CASTLGAGVTQYF.

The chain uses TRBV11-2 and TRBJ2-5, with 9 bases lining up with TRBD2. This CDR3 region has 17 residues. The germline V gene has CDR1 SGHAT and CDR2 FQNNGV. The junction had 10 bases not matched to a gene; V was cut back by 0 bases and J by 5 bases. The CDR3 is CASSLDRGSGSRETQYF. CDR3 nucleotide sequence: TGTGCCAGCAGCTTAGATCGGGGTAGCGGGAGCCGGGAGACCCAGTACTTC. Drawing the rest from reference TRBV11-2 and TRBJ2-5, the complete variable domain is EAGVAQSPRYKIIEKRQSVAFWCNPISGHATLYWYQQILGQGPKLLIQFQNNGVVDDSQLPKDRFSAERLKGVDSTLKIQPAKLEDSAVYLCASSLDRGSGSRETQYFGPGTRLLVL.

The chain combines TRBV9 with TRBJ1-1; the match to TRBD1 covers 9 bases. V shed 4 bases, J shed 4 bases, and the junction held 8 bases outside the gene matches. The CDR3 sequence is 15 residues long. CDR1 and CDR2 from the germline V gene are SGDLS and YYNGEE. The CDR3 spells CASSSRDRVGTEAFF. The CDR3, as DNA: TGTGCCAGCAGCTCCCGGGACAGGGTGGGCACTGAAGCTTTCTTT.